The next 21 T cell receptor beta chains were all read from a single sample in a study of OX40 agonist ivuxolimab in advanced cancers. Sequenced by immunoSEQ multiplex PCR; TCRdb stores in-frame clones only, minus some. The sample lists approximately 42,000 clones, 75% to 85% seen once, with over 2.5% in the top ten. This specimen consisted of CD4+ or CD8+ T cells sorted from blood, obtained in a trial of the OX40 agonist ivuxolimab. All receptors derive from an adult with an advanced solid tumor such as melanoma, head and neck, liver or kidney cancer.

CDR3 in DNA: TGTGCCTGGAGTGCTTTCTATGAGCAGTTCTTC. Amino acid sequence: CAWSAFYEQFF. This rearrangement joins TRBV30 to TRBJ2-1, with D unresolved. Germline V lookup: CDR1 GTSNPN, CDR2 SVGIG (reference sequence). V shed 1 base and J shed 8 bases, with 6 bases lying between them. CDR3 length: 11 residues.

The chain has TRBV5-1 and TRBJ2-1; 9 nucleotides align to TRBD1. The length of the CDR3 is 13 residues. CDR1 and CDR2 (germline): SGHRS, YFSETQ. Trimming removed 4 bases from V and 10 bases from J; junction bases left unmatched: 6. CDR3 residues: CASSPGTGSEQFF. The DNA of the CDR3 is TGCGCCAGCAGCCCCGGGACAGGGTCCGAGCAGTTCTTC. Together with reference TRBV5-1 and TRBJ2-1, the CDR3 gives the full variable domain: KAGVTQTPRYLIKTRGQQVTLSCSPISGHRSVSWYQQTPGQGLQFLFEYFSETQRNKGNFPGRFSGRQFSNSRSEMNVSTLELGDSALYLCASSPGTGSEQFFGPGTRLTVL.

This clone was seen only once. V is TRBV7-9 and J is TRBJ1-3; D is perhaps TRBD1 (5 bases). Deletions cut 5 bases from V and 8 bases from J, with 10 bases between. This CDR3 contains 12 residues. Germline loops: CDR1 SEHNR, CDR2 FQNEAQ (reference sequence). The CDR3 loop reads CASSPTGDTIYF. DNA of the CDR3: TGTGCCAGCAGCCCCACGGGGGACACCATATATTTT.

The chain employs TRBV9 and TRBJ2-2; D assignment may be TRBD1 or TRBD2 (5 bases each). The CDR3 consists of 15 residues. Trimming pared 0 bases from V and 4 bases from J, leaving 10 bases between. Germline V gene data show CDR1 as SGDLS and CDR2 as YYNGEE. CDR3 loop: CASSVGGSGTGELFF. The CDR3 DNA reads TGTGCCAGCAGCGTAGGGGGGAGTGGCACCGGGGAGCTGTTTTTT.

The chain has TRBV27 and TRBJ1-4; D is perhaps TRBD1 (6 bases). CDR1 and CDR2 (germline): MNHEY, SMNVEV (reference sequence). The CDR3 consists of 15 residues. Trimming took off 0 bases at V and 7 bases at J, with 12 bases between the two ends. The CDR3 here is CASSLSYRVPEKLFF. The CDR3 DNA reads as TGTGCCAGCAGTTTATCATACAGGGTCCCTGAAAAACTGTTTTTT.

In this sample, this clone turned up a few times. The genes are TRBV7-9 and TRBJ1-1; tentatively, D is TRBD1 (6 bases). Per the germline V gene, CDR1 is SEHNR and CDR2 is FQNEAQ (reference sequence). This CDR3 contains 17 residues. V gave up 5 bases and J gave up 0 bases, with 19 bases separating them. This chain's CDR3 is CASSTRTDPTMNTEAFF. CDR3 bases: TGTGCCAGCAGCACCCGGACAGATCCTACAATGAACACTGAAGCTTTCTTT.

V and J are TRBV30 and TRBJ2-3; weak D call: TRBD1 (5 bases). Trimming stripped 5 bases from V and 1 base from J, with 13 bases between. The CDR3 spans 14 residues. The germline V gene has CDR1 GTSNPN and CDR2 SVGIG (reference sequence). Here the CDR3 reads CAWHRLWGTDTQYF. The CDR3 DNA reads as TGTGCCTGGCACAGGCTTTGGGGCACAGATACGCAGTATTTT.

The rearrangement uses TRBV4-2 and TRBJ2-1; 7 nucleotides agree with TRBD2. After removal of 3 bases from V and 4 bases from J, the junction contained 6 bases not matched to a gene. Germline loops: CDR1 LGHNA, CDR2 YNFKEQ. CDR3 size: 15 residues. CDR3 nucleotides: TGTGCCAGCAGCCAGTCTAGCGGATTATACAATGAGCAGTTCTTC. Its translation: CASSQSSGLYNEQFF.

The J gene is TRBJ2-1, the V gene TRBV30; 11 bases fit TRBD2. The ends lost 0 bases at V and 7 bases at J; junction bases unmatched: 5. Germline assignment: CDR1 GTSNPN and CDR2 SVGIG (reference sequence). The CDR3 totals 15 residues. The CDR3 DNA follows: TGTGCCTGGAGTGTAGGGACTAGCGGAGGGAATGAGCAGTTCTTC. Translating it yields CAWSVGTSGGNEQFF.

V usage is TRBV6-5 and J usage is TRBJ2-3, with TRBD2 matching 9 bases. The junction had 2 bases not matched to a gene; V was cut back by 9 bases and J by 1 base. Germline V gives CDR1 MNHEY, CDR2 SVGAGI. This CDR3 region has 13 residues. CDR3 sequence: CASVAGGTDTQYF. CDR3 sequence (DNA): TGTGCCAGTGTAGCGGGGGGCACAGATACGCAGTATTTT.

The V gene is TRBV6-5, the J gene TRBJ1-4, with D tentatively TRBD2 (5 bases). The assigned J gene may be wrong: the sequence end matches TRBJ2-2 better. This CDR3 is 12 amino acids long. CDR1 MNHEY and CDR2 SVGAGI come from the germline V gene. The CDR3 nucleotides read TGTGCCAGCAGAGCCCGGGACGGGGAGCTGTTTTTT. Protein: CASRARDGELFF.

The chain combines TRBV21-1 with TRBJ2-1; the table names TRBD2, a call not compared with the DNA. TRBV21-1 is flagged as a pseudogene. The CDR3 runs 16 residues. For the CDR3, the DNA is TGTGCCAGCAGCAAGGGGCTAGCGGGAGCTTACAATGAGCAGTTCTTC. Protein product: CASSKGLAGAYNEQFF.

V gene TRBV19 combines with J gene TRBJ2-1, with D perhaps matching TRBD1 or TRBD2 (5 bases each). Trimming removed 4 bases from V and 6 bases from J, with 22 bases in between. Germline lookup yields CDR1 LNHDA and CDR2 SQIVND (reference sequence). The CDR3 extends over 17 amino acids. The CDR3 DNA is TGTGCCAGTAGTAGAGGGGCGACTACTTGGGGGAGCAATGAGCAGTTCTTC. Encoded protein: CASSRGATTWGSNEQFF.

CDR3 in DNA: TGCGCCAGCAGCCAGGGACCTAGGTCTAGCTCCTACGAGCAGTACTTC. This encodes CASSQGPRSSSYEQYF. This sequence joins TRBV4-3 and TRBJ2-7; D could derive from TRBD1 or TRBD2 (5 bases each). CDR1 is LGHNA and CDR2 is YSLEER in the germline V gene. The germline V and J ends were trimmed by 3 bases and 0 bases, with 15 bases remaining between them. This CDR3 is built from 16 residues.

Here the CDR3 DNA reads TGTGCCAGCAGCCCCTTTTCCCGGGACTACATCACAGATACGCAGTATTTT. It codes for CASSPFSRDYITDTQYF. The chain has TRBV14 and TRBJ2-3; 7 bases are shared with TRBD2. J lost 2 bases, V lost 4 bases, and 12 bases had no gene match. CDR3 length equals 17 residues. CDR1 is SGHDN and CDR2 is FVKESK in the germline V gene.

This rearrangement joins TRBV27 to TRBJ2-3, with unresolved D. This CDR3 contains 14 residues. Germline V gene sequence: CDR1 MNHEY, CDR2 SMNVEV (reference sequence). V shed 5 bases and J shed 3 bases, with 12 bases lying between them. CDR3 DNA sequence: TGTGCCAGCAGTCTCCCCAGCGCGACAGATACGCAGTATTTT. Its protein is CASSLPSATDTQYF.

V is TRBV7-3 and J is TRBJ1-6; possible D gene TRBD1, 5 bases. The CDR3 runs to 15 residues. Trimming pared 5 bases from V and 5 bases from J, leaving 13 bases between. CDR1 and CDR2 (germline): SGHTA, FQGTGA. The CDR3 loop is CASSRGVIDNSPLHF. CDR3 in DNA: TGTGCCAGCAGCAGGGGAGTAATTGATAATTCACCCCTCCACTTT.

CDR3 residues: CASSPRTAFPADTQYF. The CDR3 region has the DNA TGTGCCAGCAGCCCTCGGACTGCCTTTCCGGCAGATACGCAGTATTTT. The gene calls are TRBV9 and TRBJ2-3; perhaps TRBD2 as D (5 bases). Germline V gene lookup returns CDR1 SGDLS and CDR2 YYNGEE. The CDR3 consists of 16 residues. V was cut by 4 bases and J by 4 bases, with 19 bases left in between.

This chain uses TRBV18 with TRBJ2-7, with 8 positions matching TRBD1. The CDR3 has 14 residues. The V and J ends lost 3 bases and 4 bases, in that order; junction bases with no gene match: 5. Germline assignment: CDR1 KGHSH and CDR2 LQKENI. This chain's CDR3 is CASSPAGGKYEQYF. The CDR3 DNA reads TGTGCCAGCTCACCGGCAGGGGGCAAGTACGAGCAGTACTTC.

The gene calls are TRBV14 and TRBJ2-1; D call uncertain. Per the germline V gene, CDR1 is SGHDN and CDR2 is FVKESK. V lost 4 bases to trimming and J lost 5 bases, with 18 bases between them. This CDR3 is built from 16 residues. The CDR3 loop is CASSRADDLPNNEQFF. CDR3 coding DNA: TGTGCCAGCAGCCGGGCAGACGACTTACCTAACAATGAGCAGTTCTTC. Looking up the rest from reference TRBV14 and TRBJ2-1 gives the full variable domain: EAGVTQFPSHSVIEKGQTVTLRCDPISGHDNLYWYRRVMGKEIKFLLHFVKESKQDESGMPNNRFLAERTGGTYSTLKVQPAELEDSGVYFCASSRADDLPNNEQFFGPGTRLTVL.

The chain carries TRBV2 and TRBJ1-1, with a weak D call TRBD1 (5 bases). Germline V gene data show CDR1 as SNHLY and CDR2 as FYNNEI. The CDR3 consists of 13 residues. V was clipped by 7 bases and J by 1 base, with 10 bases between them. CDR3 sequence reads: CASTRTPNTEAFF. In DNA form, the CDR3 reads TGTGCCAGCACCAGGACACCGAACACTGAAGCTTTCTTT. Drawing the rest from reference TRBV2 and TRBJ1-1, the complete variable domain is EPEVTQTPSHQVTQMGQEVILRCVPISNHLYFYWYRQILGQKVEFLVSFYNNEISEKSEIFDDQFSVERPDGSNFTLKIRSTKLEDSAMYFCASTRTPNTEAFFGQGTRLTVV.